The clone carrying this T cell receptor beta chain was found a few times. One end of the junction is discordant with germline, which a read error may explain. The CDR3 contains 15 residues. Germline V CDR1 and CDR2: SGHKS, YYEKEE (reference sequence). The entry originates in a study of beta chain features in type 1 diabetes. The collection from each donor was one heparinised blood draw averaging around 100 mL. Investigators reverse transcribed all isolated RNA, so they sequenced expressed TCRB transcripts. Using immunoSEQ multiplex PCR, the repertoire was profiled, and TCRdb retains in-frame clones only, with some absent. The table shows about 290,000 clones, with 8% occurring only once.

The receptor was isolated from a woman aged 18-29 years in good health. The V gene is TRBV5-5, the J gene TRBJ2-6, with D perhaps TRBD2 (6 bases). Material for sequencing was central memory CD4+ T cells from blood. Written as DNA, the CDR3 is TGCGCCAGCAGCCAAGGCGGGGCCGGGGCCAACGTCCTGACTTTC. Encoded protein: CASSQGGAGANVLTF.